Here is one T cell receptor (beta chain) with its context. Antigen: not known. This record belongs to a study of T cell clones after liver transplantation. Study-level points and caveats: Post-transplant, graft-donor-reactive CD4 TCRbeta sequences in blood dropped significantly in 5 of 8 subjects.

This table comes from immunoSEQ multiplex PCR, and its TCRdb copy is limited to in-frame clones, with some not included. The table shows nearly 55,000 clones, with 65% to 85% occurring only once. Here the sequenced sample was CD4+ T cells from blood, taken before liver transplant. This clonotype was sampled from a human donor who received a liver transplant.

In nucleotides, the CDR3 is TGTGCCAGCAGCGCGGGGGGAGAGAAGGGCTACACCTTC. Translation: CASSAGGEKGYTF. The rearrangement uses TRBV21-1 and TRBJ1-2. TRBV21-1 is described as a pseudogene. The CDR3 consists of 13 residues.